This TCR beta chain was sequenced during a study of T cells in Graves' hyperthyroidism and ophthalmopathy. Amplification targeted TCR beta CDR3 regions from RNA transcripts. During a first-round RT-PCR of the TCR CDR3, the HTBI primer set was used. TCRdb independently ran MiXCR on the multiplex PCR reads; one entry per CDR3 protein. The table includes over 350,000 distinct CDR3 sequences, around 15% detected once. Germline lookup yields CDR1 SGHVS and CDR2 FNYEAQ. V shed 3 bases and J 6 bases; nucleotides not matched to a gene: 6. The CDR3 totals 15 residues. This clonotype was observed at least ten times. Its antigen is unknown. Fresh peripheral blood, 10 ml, yielded the PBMCs. The study, taken as a whole, reports: Through a model of 13 V-J features, ophthalmopathy was separated from stable hyperthyroidism. Within blood appeared most thyroid clonotypes that had expanded above 0.001.

This clonotype originated in a man aged 18 to 29 with Graves' ophthalmopathy. Sequenced: blood. The J gene is TRBJ2-7, the V gene TRBV7-6; 12 bases are a match to TRBD2. The CDR3 loop is CASSLTSGSSREQYF. Written as DNA, the CDR3 is TGTGCCAGCAGCTTGACTAGCGGGAGTTCGCGCGAGCAGTACTTC.